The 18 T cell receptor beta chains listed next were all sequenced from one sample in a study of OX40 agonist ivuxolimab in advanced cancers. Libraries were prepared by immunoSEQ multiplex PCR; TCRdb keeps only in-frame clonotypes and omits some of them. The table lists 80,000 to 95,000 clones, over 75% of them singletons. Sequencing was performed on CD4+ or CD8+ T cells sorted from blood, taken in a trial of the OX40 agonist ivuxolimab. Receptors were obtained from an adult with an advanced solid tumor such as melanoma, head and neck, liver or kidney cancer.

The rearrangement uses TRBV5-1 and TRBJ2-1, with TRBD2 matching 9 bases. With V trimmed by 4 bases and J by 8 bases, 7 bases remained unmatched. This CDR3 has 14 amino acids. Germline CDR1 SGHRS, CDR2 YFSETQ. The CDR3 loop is CASSVSGSIDEQFF. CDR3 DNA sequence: TGCGCCAGCAGCGTTAGCGGGAGCATCGATGAGCAGTTCTTC.

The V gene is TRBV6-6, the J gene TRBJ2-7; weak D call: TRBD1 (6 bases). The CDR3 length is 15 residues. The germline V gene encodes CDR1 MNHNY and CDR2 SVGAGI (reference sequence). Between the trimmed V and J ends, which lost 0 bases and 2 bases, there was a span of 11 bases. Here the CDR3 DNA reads TGTGCCAGCAGTTACTCGATCCGGGACACCTACGAGCAGTACTTC. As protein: CASSYSIRDTYEQYF.

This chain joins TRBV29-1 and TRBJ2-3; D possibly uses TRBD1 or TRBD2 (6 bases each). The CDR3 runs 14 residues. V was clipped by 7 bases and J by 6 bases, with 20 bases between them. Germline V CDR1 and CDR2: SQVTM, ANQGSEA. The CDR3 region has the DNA TGCAGCGCCGCCGGGGGCCTCACCACGGATACGCAGTATTTT. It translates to CSAAGGLTTDTQYF.

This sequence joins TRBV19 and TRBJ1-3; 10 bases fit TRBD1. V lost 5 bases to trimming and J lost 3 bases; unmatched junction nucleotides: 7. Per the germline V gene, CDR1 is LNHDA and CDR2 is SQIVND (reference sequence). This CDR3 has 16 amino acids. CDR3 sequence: CASSSPGQGDGNTIYF. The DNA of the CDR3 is TGTGCCAGTAGTTCTCCAGGACAGGGGGATGGAAACACCATATATTTT.

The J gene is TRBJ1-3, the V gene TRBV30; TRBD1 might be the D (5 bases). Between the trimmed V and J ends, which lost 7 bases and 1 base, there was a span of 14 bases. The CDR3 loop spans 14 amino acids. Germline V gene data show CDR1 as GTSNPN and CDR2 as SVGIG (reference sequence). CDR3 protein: CASIGTTSGNTIYF. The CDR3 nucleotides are TGTGCCTCGATAGGGACGACTTCTGGAAACACCATATATTTT.

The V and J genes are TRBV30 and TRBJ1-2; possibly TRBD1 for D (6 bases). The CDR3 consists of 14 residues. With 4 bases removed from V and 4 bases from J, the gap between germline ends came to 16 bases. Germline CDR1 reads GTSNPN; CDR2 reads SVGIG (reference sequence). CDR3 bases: TGTGCCTGGAAATGGGGCAGGGGAAGCTATGGCTACACCTTC. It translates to CAWKWGRGSYGYTF.

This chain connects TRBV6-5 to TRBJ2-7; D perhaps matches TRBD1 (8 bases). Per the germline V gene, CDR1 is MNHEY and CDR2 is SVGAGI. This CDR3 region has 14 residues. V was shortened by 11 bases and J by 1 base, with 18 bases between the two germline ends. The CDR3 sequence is CASRTGRGSYEQYF. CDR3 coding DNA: TGTGCCTCACGGACAGGGCGGGGGTCCTACGAGCAGTACTTC.

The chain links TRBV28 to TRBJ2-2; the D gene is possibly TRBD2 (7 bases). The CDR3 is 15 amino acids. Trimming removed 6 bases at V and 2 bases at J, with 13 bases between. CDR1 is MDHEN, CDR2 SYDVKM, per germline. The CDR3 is CASSLRGRNTGELFF. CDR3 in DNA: TGTGCCAGCAGCCTGCGGGGGCGAAACACCGGGGAGCTGTTTTTT.

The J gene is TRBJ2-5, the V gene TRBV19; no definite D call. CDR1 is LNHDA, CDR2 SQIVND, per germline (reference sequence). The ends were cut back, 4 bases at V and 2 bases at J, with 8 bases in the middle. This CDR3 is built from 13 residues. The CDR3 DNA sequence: TGTGCCAGTAGTAGAGGTTCTCAAGAGACCCAGTACTTC. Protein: CASSRGSQETQYF.

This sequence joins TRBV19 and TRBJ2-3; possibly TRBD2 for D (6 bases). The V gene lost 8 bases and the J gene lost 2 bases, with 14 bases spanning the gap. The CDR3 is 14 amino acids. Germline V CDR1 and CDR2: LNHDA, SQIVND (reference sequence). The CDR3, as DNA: TGTGCCAGTCGACTAGAGGGGCCCACAGATACGCAGTATTTT. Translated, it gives CASRLEGPTDTQYF.

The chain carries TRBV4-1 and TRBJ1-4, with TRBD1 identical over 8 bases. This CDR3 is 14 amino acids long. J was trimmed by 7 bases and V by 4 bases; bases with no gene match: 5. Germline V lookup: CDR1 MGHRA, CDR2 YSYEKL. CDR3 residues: CASSRDRLAEKLFF. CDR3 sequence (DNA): TGCGCCAGCAGCCGGGACAGGCTGGCTGAAAAACTGTTTTTT.

CDR3 amino acids: CASSTDRVQPQHF. Here the CDR3 DNA reads TGTGCCAGCAGTACGGACAGGGTCCAGCCCCAGCATTTT. V gene TRBV27 combines with J gene TRBJ1-5; 8 positions match TRBD1. Germline CDR1 and CDR2: MNHEY and SMNVEV (reference sequence). With V trimmed by 5 bases and J by 7 bases, 4 bases remained unmatched. The CDR3 is made up of 13 amino acids.

CDR3 nucleotides: TGTGCCAGTAGTGGGGATTTCTATGGCTACACCTTC. It translates to CASSGDFYGYTF. The chain uses TRBV19 and TRBJ1-2; D gene uncertain. V was clipped by 5 bases and J by 4 bases, with 8 bases between them. CDR1 is LNHDA and CDR2 is SQIVND in the germline V gene (reference sequence). There are 12 residues in the CDR3.

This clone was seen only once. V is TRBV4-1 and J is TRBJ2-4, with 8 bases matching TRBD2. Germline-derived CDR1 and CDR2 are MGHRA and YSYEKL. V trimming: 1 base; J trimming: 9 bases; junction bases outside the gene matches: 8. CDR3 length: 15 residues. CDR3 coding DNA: TGCGCCAGCAGCCAAGGACAGAACCGGGGGGGCATTCAGTACTTC. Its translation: CASSQGQNRGGIQYF.

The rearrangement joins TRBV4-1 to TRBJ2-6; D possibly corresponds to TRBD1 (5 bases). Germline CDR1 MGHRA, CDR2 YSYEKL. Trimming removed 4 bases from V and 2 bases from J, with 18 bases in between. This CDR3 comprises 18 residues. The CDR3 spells CASSPLRGVGAGANVLTF. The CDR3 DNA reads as TGCGCCAGCAGCCCGCTGCGTGGGGTAGGGGCTGGGGCCAACGTCCTGACTTTC.

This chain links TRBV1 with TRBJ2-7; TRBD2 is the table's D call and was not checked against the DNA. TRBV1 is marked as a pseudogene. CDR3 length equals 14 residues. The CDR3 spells CTSSPLASYYEQYF. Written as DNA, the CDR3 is TGCACCAGCAGCCCACTAGCTTCCTACTACGAGCAGTACTTC.

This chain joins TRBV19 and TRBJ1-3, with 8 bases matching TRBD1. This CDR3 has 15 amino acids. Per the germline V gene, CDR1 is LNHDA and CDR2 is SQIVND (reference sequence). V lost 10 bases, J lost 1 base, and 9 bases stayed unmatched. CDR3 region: CATTQGALSGNTIYF. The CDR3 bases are TGTGCCACTACCCAGGGGGCGCTTTCTGGAAACACCATATATTTT.

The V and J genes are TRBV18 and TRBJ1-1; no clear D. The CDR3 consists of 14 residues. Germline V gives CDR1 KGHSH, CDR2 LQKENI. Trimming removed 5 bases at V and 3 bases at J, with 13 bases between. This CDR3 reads CASSSADWDTEAFF. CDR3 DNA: TGTGCCAGCTCAAGTGCAGATTGGGACACTGAAGCTTTCTTT. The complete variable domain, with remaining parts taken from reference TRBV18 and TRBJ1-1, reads NAGVMQNPRHLVRRRGQEARLRCSPMKGHSHVYWYRQLPEEGLKFMVYLQKENIIDESGMPKERFSAEFPKEGPSILRIQQVVRGDSAAYFCASSSADWDTEAFFGQGTRLTVV.